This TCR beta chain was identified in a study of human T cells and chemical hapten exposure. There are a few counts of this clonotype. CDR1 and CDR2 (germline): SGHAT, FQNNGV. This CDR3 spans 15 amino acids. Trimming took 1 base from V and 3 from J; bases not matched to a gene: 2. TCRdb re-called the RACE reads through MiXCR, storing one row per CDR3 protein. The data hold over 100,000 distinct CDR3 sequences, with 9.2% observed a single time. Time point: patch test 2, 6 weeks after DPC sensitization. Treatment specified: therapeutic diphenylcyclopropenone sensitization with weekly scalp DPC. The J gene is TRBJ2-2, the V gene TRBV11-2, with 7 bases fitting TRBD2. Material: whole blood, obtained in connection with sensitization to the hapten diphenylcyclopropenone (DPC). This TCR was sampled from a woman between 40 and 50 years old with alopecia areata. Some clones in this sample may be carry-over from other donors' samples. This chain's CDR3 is CASSLGGGDTGELFF. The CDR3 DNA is TGTGCCAGCAGCTTAGGCGGGGGAGACACCGGGGAGCTGTTTTTT.